Reported below is one TCR beta chain. Its antigen is currently unknown. Germline values: CDR1 MNHNS, CDR2 SASEGT. CDR3 length equals 18 residues. Trimming shortened V by 2 bases and J by 0 bases, and 14 bases separated the two germline ends. Profiling relied on immunoSEQ multiplex PCR, and the TCRdb table lists in-frame clones only, not all of them. The sample records tens of thousands of clones, around four fifths being singletons. This record belongs to a study of neoadjuvant anti-PD-1 for oral cavity cancer. Overall study: Around day 43, patients without progression received a fourth nivolumab dose before surgery.

Overall study findings and caveats: Pretreatment Treg/Th17 ratio correlated inversely with post-treatment tumor clonality. TCR analyses covered only a few patients per response group.

Sequenced here: PBMCs, sampled before nivolumab (anti-PD-1) treatment. This TCR derives from a person between 40 and 85 years old with oral cavity squamous cell carcinoma. V gene TRBV6-1 combines with J gene TRBJ1-6, with D hard to call. The CDR3 here is CASSESPPESSYNSPLHF. The DNA for the CDR3 is TGTGCCAGCAGTGAATCCCCCCCAGAAAGCTCCTATAATTCACCCCTCCACTTT.